Each of the 31 T cell receptor beta chains below was sequenced from the same sample in a study of T cell clonotyping in hematopoietic cell transplantation. The time point here: recipient sample about 28 days before transplant, after cytoreduction. The data were produced by immunoSEQ multiplex PCR, yet TCRdb's version contains in-frame clones alone and is incomplete. The sample carries around 40,000 clones, about 95% recorded once. The material was peripheral blood mononuclear cells, obtained before stem cell transplant. Source of these receptors: a man aged 35-49 years with chronic myeloid leukemia. Some clones in this sample may be carry-over from other donors' samples.

This clone was counted once. The chain employs TRBV5-6 and TRBJ1-1, with D maybe TRBD1 (5 bases). CDR1 and CDR2 (germline): SGHDT, YYEEEE. The V end lost 6 bases, the J end lost 3 bases, and 15 bases lay between the germline ends. CDR3 size: 14 residues. The CDR3 bases are TGTGCCAGCATACACTGGGGCAGAGACACTGAAGCTTTCTTT. This sequence encodes CASIHWGRDTEAFF.

The chain couples TRBV9 to TRBJ1-2, with D unclear. The CDR3 spans 13 residues. CDR1 is SGDLS and CDR2 is YYNGEE in the germline V gene. V lost 3 bases, J lost 4 bases, and 10 bases lay in between. CDR3 sequence: CASSGEGSYGYTF. Written as DNA, the CDR3 is TGTGCCAGCAGCGGTGAAGGGAGCTATGGCTACACCTTC.

The V call is TRBV7-9, the J call TRBJ2-3; the D gene is possibly TRBD1 (6 bases). Germline V gene data show CDR1 as SEHNR and CDR2 as FQNEAQ (reference sequence). Trimming took 2 bases from V and 0 from J, leaving 9 bases between them. The CDR3 consists of 15 residues. CDR3 residues: CASSLTQGSTDTQYF. In DNA form, the CDR3 reads TGTGCCAGCAGCTTAACACAGGGAAGCACAGATACGCAGTATTTT.

The CDR3 loop is CASSYQRGGRGREQFF. CDR3 in DNA: TGTGCCAGCAGTTACCAGCGGGGGGGCAGAGGAAGAGAGCAGTTCTTC. The rearrangement uses TRBV6-5 and TRBJ2-1; TRBD2 matches at 10 bases. V lost 2 bases, J lost 10 bases, and 11 bases stayed unmatched. The germline CDR1 and CDR2 sequences are MNHEY and SVGAGI. The length of the CDR3 is 16 residues.

This chain links TRBV7-2 with TRBJ2-5; TRBD2 matches at 8 bases. Germline assignment: CDR1 SGHTA and CDR2 FQGNSA. The junction had 5 bases not matched to a gene; V was cut back by 1 base and J by 7 bases. This CDR3 is 14 amino acids long. As DNA, the CDR3 is TGTGCCAGCAGCTTAGAGAGGCTAGCGGGGACCCAGTACTTC. Its protein is CASSLERLAGTQYF.

V usage is TRBV30 and J usage is TRBJ1-4; 9 bases fit TRBD1. The germline gives CDR1 GTSNPN, CDR2 SVGIG (reference sequence). The CDR3 has 14 residues. With V trimmed by 3 bases and J by 8 bases, 7 bases remained unmatched. The CDR3 spells CAWRLSGTGEKLFF. In DNA, the CDR3 is TGTGCCTGGAGATTATCCGGGACAGGGGAAAAACTGTTTTTT. Supplemented by reference TRBV30 and TRBJ1-4, the full variable domain reads SQTIHQWPATLVQPVGSPLSLECTVEGTSNPNLYWYRQAAGRGLQLLFYSVGIGQISSEVPQNLSASRPQDRQFILSSKKLLLSDSGFYLCAWRLSGTGEKLFFGSGTQLSVL.

The genes are TRBV7-2 and TRBJ1-1; D is possibly TRBD1 (5 bases). The length of the CDR3 is 13 residues. Germline lookup yields CDR1 SGHTA and CDR2 FQGNSA. V lost 5 bases and J lost 8, with 15 bases in between. The CDR3 DNA is TGTGCCAGCAGCCTTGATTTGAGGGGAGAAGCTTTCTTT. Translation gives CASSLDLRGEAFF.

The rearrangement links TRBV7-2 to TRBJ1-1, with D maybe TRBD1 (6 bases). This CDR3 comprises 15 residues. The germline CDR1 and CDR2 sequences are SGHTA and FQGNSA. Trimming took 2 bases from V and 5 from J, leaving 15 bases between them. Written as DNA, the CDR3 is TGTGCCAGCAGCTTATATGGGGATCAGGGGACTGAAGCTTTCTTT. Translated: CASSLYGDQGTEAFF.

This chain uses TRBV18 with TRBJ1-1; D unclear. Germline CDR1 KGHSH, CDR2 LQKENI. V gave up 3 bases and J gave up 6 bases, with 11 bases separating them. The CDR3 is 13 residues long. CDR3 sequence (DNA): TGTGCCAGCTCACCGGACCTTACCGCTGAAGCTTTCTTT. Its translation: CASSPDLTAEAFF.

The rearrangement joins TRBV5-6 to TRBJ2-7; D remains ambiguous. This CDR3 comprises 12 residues. Per germline, CDR1 SGHDT and CDR2 YYEEEE. V dropped 0 bases and J dropped 7 bases, with 8 bases sitting between them. CDR3 amino acids: CASSLVQSEQYF. The CDR3 region has the DNA TGTGCCAGCAGCTTGGTACAGTCTGAGCAGTACTTC.

The chain is built from TRBV29-1 and TRBJ2-3, with D perhaps being TRBD1 or TRBD2 (6 bases each). The germline V and J ends were trimmed by 7 bases and 10 bases, with 15 bases remaining between them. The CDR3 loop spans 11 amino acids. CDR1 is SQVTM, CDR2 ANQGSEA, per germline. The CDR3 DNA is TGCAGCGCCGGGGGACAAAAATCGCAGTATTTT. Its protein product is CSAGGQKSQYF.

The chain links TRBV29-1 to TRBJ1-1; D is possibly TRBD1 (6 bases). The CDR3 is made up of 12 amino acids. Germline lookup yields CDR1 SQVTM and CDR2 ANQGSEA. V was clipped by 4 bases and J by 5 bases, with 11 bases between them. The CDR3 region has the DNA TGCAGCGTTGGGGGGGGGCGGACTGAAGCTTTCTTT. Protein product: CSVGGGRTEAFF.

The rearrangement joins TRBV4-1 to TRBJ1-1; D is undetermined. Germline CDR1 and CDR2: MGHRA and YSYEKL. Deletions cut 0 bases from V and 1 base from J, with 9 bases between. The CDR3 length is 15 residues. The CDR3 DNA reads TGCGCCAGCAGCCAAGACTCCTCCCCGAACACTGAAGCTTTCTTT. Protein sequence: CASSQDSSPNTEAFF.

The V gene is TRBV28, the J gene TRBJ1-5, with D possibly matching TRBD1 (6 bases). V was clipped by 7 bases and J by 0 bases, with 7 bases between them. Looked up from germline, CDR1 is MDHEN and CDR2 is SYDVKM. CDR3 length equals 13 residues. The CDR3 reads CASTGASNQPQHF. CDR3 nucleotides: TGTGCCAGCACAGGGGCTAGCAATCAGCCCCAGCATTTT.

This rearrangement joins TRBV6-1 to TRBJ2-2; perhaps TRBD2 as D (7 bases). The CDR3 extends over 16 amino acids. Between the trimmed V and J ends, which lost 2 bases and 4 bases, there was a span of 14 bases. Germline CDR1 reads MNHNS; CDR2 reads SASEGT. Here the CDR3 reads CASSEIGGAGTGELFF. CDR3 bases: TGTGCCAGCAGTGAAATTGGGGGGGCCGGCACCGGGGAGCTGTTTTTT.

This chain uses TRBV30 with TRBJ2-7, with TRBD1 as a possible D gene (5 bases). This CDR3 comprises 13 residues. Germline loops: CDR1 GTSNPN, CDR2 SVGIG (reference sequence). With 4 bases removed from V and 6 bases from J, the gap between germline ends came to 16 bases. Here the CDR3 reads CAWKGRVSPEQYF. The CDR3, as DNA: TGTGCCTGGAAGGGCAGGGTCTCCCCCGAGCAGTACTTC.

The gene calls are TRBV28 and TRBJ2-3; 9 nucleotides line up with TRBD2. The CDR3 contains 15 residues. The junction had 5 bases not matched to a gene; V was cut back by 2 bases and J by 5 bases. Germline CDR1 and CDR2: MDHEN and SYDVKM. DNA of the CDR3: TGTGCCAGCAGTTTAGCGGGGGGGCCAGGAGATACGCAGTATTTT. Translated: CASSLAGGPGDTQYF. Full variable domain (rest looked up from reference TRBV28 and TRBJ2-3): DVKVTQSSRYLVKRTGEKVFLECVQDMDHENMFWYRQDPGLGLRLIYFSYDVKMKEKGDIPEGYSVSREKKERFSLILESASTNQTSMYLCASSLAGGPGDTQYFGPGTRLTVL.

This chain links TRBV19 with TRBJ1-5; perhaps TRBD1 as D (6 bases). The CDR3 has 16 residues. V lost 1 base and J lost 3, with 13 bases in between. Germline V gene lookup returns CDR1 LNHDA and CDR2 SQIVND (reference sequence). Here the CDR3 DNA reads TGTGCCAGTAGTATAGCCCTAACAGGGCCCAATCAGCCCCAGCATTTT. Its translation: CASSIALTGPNQPQHF.

V and J are TRBV4-3 and TRBJ2-7; 8 bases are shared with TRBD1. Trimming at V came to 1 base and at J to 3 bases, leaving 5 bases not matched to a gene. The CDR3 covers 15 residues. Germline CDR1 is LGHNA and CDR2 is YSLEER. This CDR3 is CASSQAVTGVYEQYF. The CDR3 DNA is TGCGCCAGCAGCCAAGCCGTGACAGGGGTCTACGAGCAGTACTTC.

The chain couples TRBV28 to TRBJ2-2; D remains unclear. This CDR3 spans 14 amino acids. Trimming left V 2 bases short and J 7 bases short, with 11 bases between. The germline gives CDR1 MDHEN, CDR2 SYDVKM. The CDR3, as DNA: TGTGCCAGCAGTTTAGCTAGTGCCAGCGGGGAGCTGTTTTTT. It codes for CASSLASASGELFF.

This clone has only one observation. The chain recombines TRBV6-5 with TRBJ2-1; no clear D gene. Germline V gene sequence: CDR1 MNHEY, CDR2 SVGAGI. The CDR3 is 13 amino acids. V was clipped by 0 bases and J by 5 bases, with 5 bases between them. CDR3 in DNA: TGTGCCAGCAGTTACTCGACCGACAATGAGCAGTTCTTC. Translated, it gives CASSYSTDNEQFF.

This CDR3 is CASSLRQGGEQYF. The CDR3 DNA follows: TGTGCCAGCAGCTTACGGCAGGGCGGCGAGCAGTACTTC. The chain joins TRBV7-9 to TRBJ2-7; tentative D call: TRBD1 (5 bases). V was clipped by 2 bases and J by 6 bases, with 11 bases between them. The V gene's germline CDR1 is SEHNR and CDR2 FQNEAQ (reference sequence). This CDR3 comprises 13 residues.

The V call is TRBV2, the J call TRBJ1-5; D uncertain. Germline V gene sequence: CDR1 SNHLY, CDR2 FYNNEI. V lost 7 bases, J lost 3 bases, and 16 bases lay in between. The CDR3 length is 15 residues. The CDR3 here is CASMERSALNQPQHF. The CDR3 region has the DNA TGTGCCAGCATGGAGAGAAGTGCACTCAATCAGCCCCAGCATTTT.

V and J are TRBV11-3 and TRBJ1-1; D might be TRBD1 (6 bases). CDR1 and CDR2 (germline): SGHNT, YENEEA. The CDR3 covers 15 residues. V was trimmed by 5 bases and J by 5 bases, leaving 18 bases between them. The CDR3 here is CASSVGRGGRTEAFF. The CDR3 coding sequence is TGTGCCAGCAGCGTAGGGCGTGGGGGGCGAACTGAAGCTTTCTTT.

The rearrangement joins TRBV6-5 to TRBJ2-7; D is unclear. Germline V lookup: CDR1 MNHEY, CDR2 SVGAGI. The CDR3 consists of 13 residues. V lost 6 bases and J 4 bases, leaving 13 bases between the germline ends. Here the CDR3 reads CASSPDMGYEQYF. The CDR3 DNA sequence: TGTGCCAGCAGCCCAGACATGGGGTACGAGCAGTACTTC.

The chain combines TRBV5-6 with TRBJ2-7; 7 nucleotides line up with TRBD1. This CDR3 spans 15 amino acids. Germline V gene data show CDR1 as SGHDT and CDR2 as YYEEEE. V lost 5 bases to trimming and J lost 0 bases; unmatched junction nucleotides: 8. CDR3 in DNA: TGTGCCAGCAGTCCCCGAGGGGGCTTCTCCTACGAGCAGTACTTC. The encoded protein is CASSPRGGFSYEQYF.

This rearrangement joins TRBV4-3 to TRBJ2-3; D is unclear. The CDR3 contains 14 residues. The V end was cut by 0 bases, the J end by 8 bases, with 12 bases between. In germline, CDR1 is LGHNA, CDR2 YSLEER. The chain's CDR3 is CASSQDLGKGTQYF. CDR3 coding DNA: TGCGCCAGCAGCCAAGACTTGGGGAAGGGTACGCAGTATTTT.

The chain uses TRBV27 and TRBJ2-5; the D gene is possibly TRBD1 (5 bases). CDR3 length: 15 residues. The V gene lost 0 bases and the J gene lost 7 bases, with 15 bases spanning the gap. The germline V gene has CDR1 MNHEY and CDR2 SMNVEV (reference sequence). The CDR3 loop is CASSLSVGRDGTQYF. CDR3 nucleotide sequence: TGTGCCAGCAGTTTATCGGTCGGCAGGGATGGGACCCAGTACTTC.

The V gene is TRBV5-4, the J gene TRBJ2-7; tentative D call: TRBD2 (7 bases). In germline, CDR1 is SGHNT, CDR2 YYREEE (reference sequence). The germline V and J ends were trimmed by 4 bases and 5 bases, with 13 bases remaining between them. CDR3 length: 13 amino acids. The CDR3 loop is CASSGGGRHEQYF. CDR3 DNA sequence: TGTGCCAGCAGCGGGGGCGGGAGACACGAGCAGTACTTC.

This chain links TRBV4-1 with TRBJ2-2, with D uncertain. Trimming took off 2 bases at V and 5 bases at J, with 9 bases between the two ends. Germline V gives CDR1 MGHRA, CDR2 YSYEKL. CDR3 length equals 14 residues. DNA of the CDR3: TGCGCCAGCAGCCAAAACCCCTGGACCGGGGAGCTGTTTTTT. Translation: CASSQNPWTGELFF.

This sequence joins TRBV6-5 and TRBJ2-7, with unresolved D. Per germline, CDR1 MNHEY and CDR2 SVGAGI. This CDR3 is 14 amino acids long. The germline V and J ends were trimmed by 2 bases and 7 bases, with 15 bases remaining between them. The CDR3 loop is CASSYRTILDEQYF. CDR3 coding DNA: TGTGCCAGCAGTTACAGAACCATATTAGATGAGCAGTACTTC.